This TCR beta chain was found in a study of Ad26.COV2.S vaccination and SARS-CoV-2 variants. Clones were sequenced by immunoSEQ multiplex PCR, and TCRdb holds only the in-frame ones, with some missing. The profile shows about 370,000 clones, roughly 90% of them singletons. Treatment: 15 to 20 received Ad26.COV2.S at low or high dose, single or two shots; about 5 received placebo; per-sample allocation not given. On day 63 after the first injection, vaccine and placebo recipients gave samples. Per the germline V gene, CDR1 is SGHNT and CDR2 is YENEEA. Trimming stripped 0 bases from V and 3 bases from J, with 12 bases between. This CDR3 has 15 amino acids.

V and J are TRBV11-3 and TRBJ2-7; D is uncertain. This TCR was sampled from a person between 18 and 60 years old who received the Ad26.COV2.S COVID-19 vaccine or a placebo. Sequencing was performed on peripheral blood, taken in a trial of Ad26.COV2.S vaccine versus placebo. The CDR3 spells CASSLDPLGRYEQYF. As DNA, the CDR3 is TGTGCCAGCAGCTTAGACCCACTTGGGCGCTACGAGCAGTACTTC.